The rows below give T cell receptor beta chains drawn from one sample of a study of blood T cell repertoires in COVID-19. Generated by immunoSEQ multiplex PCR, the TCRdb table keeps only in-frame clones and is missing some. Among hundreds of thousands of clones listed, over 85% were seen once. Sequencing was done on a sample of PBMCs or T cells enriched from blood (not recorded which). The receptor source for this set is a woman aged 25-40 years who had recovered from COVID-19. Each CDR3 is given with its conserved first and last residue. A D gene is named only where the DNA matches it firmly.

v_call	j_call	d_call	cdr3_aa	cdr3_nt
TRBV7-8	TRBJ2-7	TRBD1	CASTGTASTYEQYF	TGTGCCAGCACGGGGACAGCCTCTACCTACGAGCAGTACTTC
TRBV19	TRBJ1-4	-	CASSRHAREKLFF	TGTGCCAGTAGCCGACATGCAAGAGAAAAACTGTTTTTT
TRBV6-5	TRBJ1-1	-	CASRQQVGNTEAFF	TGTGCCAGCAGACAACAGGTGGGGAACACTGAAGCTTTCTTT
TRBV4-1	TRBJ1-2	-	CASSQEGRSYGYTF	TGCGCCAGCAGCCAAGAGGGTAGGAGCTATGGCTACACCTTC
TRBV7-8	TRBJ2-5	TRBD2	CASSFLRMAGEAETQYF	TGTGCCAGCAGCTTTCTCCGAATGGCGGGAGAAGCAGAGACCCAGTACTTC
TRBV19	TRBJ2-4	-	CASTGGAKNIQYF	TGTGCCAGTACGGGGGGCGCCAAAAACATTCAGTACTTC
TRBV7-2	TRBJ2-1	TRBD2	CASSLAGLGSYNEQFF	TGTGCCAGCAGCTTAGCGGGACTAGGATCCTACAATGAGCAGTTCTTC
TRBV27	TRBJ1-1	TRBD1	CASSRGTGAGNTEAFF	TGTGCCAGCAGCCGAGGGACAGGGGCCGGGAACACTGAAGCTTTCTTT
TRBV27	TRBJ1-2	TRBD1	CASGRTGIGYGYTF	TGTGCCAGCGGACGGACAGGCATTGGCTATGGCTACACCTTC
TRBV7-2	TRBJ2-5	TRBD2	CASSLNSGRNQETQYF	TGTGCCAGCAGTCTTAATAGCGGGAGGAACCAAGAGACCCAGTACTTC